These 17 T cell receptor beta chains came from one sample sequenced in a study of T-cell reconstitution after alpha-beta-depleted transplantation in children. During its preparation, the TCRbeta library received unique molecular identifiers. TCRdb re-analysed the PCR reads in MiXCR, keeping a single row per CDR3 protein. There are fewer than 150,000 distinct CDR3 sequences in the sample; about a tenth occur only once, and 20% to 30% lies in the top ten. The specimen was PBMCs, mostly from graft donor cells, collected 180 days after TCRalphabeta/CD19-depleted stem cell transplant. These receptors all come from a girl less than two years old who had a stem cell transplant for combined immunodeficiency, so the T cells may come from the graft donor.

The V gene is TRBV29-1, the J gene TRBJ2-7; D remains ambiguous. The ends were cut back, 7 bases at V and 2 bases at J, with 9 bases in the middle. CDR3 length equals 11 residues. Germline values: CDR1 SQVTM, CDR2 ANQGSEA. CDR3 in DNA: TGCAGCGCCACAGTACCCTACGAGCAGTACTTC. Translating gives CSATVPYEQYF.

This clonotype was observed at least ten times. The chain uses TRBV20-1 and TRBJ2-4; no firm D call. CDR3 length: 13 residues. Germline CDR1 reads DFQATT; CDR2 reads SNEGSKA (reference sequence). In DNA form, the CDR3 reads TGCAGCACGGCCTCCCTAGCCAAAAACATTCAGTACTTC. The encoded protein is CSTASLAKNIQYF.

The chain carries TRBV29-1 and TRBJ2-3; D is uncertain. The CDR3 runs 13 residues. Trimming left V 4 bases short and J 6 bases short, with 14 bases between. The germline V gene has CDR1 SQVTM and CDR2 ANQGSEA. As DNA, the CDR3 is TGCAGCGTTGGGTACCCCTCGAGGGATACGCAGTATTTT. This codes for CSVGYPSRDTQYF.

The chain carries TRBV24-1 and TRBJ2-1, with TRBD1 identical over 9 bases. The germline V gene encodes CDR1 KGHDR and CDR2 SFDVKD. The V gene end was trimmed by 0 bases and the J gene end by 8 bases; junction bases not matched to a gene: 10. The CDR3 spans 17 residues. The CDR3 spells CATSDLLRQGVPDEQFF. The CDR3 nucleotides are TGTGCCACCAGTGATTTGTTGCGACAGGGGGTCCCCGATGAGCAGTTCTTC.

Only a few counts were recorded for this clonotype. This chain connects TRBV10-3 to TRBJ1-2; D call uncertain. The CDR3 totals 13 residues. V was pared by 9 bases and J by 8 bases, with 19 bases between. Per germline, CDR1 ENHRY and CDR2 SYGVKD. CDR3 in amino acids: CAIQGRTLSGYTF. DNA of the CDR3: TGTGCCATACAAGGACGTACTTTGAGCGGCTACACCTTC.

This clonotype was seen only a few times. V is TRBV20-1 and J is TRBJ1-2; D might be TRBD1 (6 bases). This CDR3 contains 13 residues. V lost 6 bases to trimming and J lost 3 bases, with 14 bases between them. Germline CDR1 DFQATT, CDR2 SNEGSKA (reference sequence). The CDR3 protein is CSASGQKYYGYTF. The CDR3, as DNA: TGCAGTGCCTCCGGACAGAAATACTATGGCTACACCTTC.

The CDR3 loop is CASSVGSESYEQYF. CDR3 DNA sequence: TGTGCCAGCAGCGTAGGTAGTGAATCCTACGAGCAGTACTTC. The V call is TRBV9, the J call TRBJ2-7, with D unresolved. Germline CDR1 reads SGDLS; CDR2 reads YYNGEE. The CDR3 covers 14 residues. Trimming removed 0 bases at V and 1 base at J, with 8 bases between. The full variable domain, its missing parts supplied by reference TRBV9 and TRBJ2-7, is DSGVTQTPKHLITATGQRVTLRCSPRSGDLSVYWYQQSLDQGLQFLIQYYNGEERAKGNILERFSAQQFPDLHSELNLSSLELGDSALYFCASSVGSESYEQYFGPGTRLTVT.

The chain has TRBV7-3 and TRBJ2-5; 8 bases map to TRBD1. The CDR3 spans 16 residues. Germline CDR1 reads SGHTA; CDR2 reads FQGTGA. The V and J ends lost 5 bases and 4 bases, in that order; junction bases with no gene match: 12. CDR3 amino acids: CASSPGGTGGGETQYF. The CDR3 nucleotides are TGTGCCAGCAGCCCAGGGGGGACAGGTGGTGGAGAGACCCAGTACTTC. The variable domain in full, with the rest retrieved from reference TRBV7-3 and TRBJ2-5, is GAGVSQTPSNKVTEKGKYVELRCDPISGHTALYWYRQSLGQGPEFLIYFQGTGAADDSGLPNDRFFAVRPEGSVSTLKIQRTERGDSAVYLCASSPGGTGGGETQYFGPGTRLLVL.

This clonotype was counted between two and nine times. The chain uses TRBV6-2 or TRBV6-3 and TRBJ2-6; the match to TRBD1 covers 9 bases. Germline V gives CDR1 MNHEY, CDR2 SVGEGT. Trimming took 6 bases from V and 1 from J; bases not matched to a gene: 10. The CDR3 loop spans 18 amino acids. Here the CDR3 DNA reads TGTGCCAGCAGCCGTCCGGGACAGGGAAAATCTGGGGCCAACGTCCTGACTTTC. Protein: CASSRPGQGKSGANVLTF.

CDR3 DNA: TGCAGTGCCAGCGGCTACAATGAGCAGTTCTTC. This encodes CSASGYNEQFF. The gene calls are TRBV20-1 and TRBJ2-1, with a weak D call TRBD2 (5 bases). CDR1 and CDR2 from the germline V gene are DFQATT and SNEGSKA (reference sequence). The CDR3 extends over 11 amino acids. V shed 6 bases and J shed 3 bases, with 6 bases lying between them.

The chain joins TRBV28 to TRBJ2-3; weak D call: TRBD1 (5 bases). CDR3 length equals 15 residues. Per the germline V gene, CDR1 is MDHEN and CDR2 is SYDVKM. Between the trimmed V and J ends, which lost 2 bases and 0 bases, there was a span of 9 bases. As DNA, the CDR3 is TGTGCCAGCAGTTTAGGACAAGCTAGCACAGATACGCAGTATTTT. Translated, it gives CASSLGQASTDTQYF.

The CDR3 here is CASSQDLGTGAYEQYF. The CDR3 region has the DNA TGCGCCAGCAGCCAAGATCTTGGGACAGGGGCTTACGAGCAGTACTTC. The chain employs TRBV4-3 and TRBJ2-7; 10 nucleotides match TRBD1. The V segment lost 0 bases and the J segment 4 bases; nucleotides outside the gene matches: 6. The CDR3 loop spans 16 amino acids. Germline lookup yields CDR1 LGHNA and CDR2 YSLEER.

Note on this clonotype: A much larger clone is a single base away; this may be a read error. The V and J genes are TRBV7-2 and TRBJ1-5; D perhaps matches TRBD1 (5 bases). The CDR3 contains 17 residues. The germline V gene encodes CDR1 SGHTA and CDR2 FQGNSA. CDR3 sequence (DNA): TGTGCCAGCAGTATCTCGCACATCCGGGGCTCCAATCATCCCCAGCATTTT. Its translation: CASSISHIRGSNHPQHF. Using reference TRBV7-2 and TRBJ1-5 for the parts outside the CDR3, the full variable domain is GAGVSQSPSNKVTEKGKDVELRCDPISGHTALYWYRQSLGQGLEFLIYFQGNSAPDKSGLPSDRFSAERTGGSVSTLTIQRTQQEDSAVYLCASSISHIRGSNHPQHFGDGTRLSIL.

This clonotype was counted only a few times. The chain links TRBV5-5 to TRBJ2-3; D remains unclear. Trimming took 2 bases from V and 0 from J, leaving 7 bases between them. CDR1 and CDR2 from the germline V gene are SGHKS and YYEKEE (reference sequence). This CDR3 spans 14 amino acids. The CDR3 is CASSLLLSTDTQYF. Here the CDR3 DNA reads TGTGCCAGCAGCTTACTCCTGAGCACAGATACGCAGTATTTT.

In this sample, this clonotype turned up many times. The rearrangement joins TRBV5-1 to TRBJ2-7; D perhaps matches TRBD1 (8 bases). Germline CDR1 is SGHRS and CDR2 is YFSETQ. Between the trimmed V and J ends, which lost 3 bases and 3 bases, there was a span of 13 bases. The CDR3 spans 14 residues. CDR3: CASSSNRGGYEQYF. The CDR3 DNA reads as TGCGCCAGCAGCTCCAACAGGGGGGGCTACGAGCAGTACTTC.

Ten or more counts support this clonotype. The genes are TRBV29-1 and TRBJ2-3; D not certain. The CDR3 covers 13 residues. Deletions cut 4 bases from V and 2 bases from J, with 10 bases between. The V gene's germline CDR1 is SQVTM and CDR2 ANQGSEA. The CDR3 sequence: CSVGVQLTDTQYF. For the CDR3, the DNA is TGCAGCGTTGGTGTACAGCTCACAGATACGCAGTATTTT.

The CDR3 DNA reads TGTGCCAGCAGCCGGGACACTAACTCCTACGAGCAGTACTTC. It encodes CASSRDTNSYEQYF. This chain joins TRBV12-3 or TRBV12-4 and TRBJ2-7; D is perhaps TRBD1 (6 bases). There are 14 residues in the CDR3. V dropped 6 bases and J dropped 0 bases, with 12 bases sitting between them.